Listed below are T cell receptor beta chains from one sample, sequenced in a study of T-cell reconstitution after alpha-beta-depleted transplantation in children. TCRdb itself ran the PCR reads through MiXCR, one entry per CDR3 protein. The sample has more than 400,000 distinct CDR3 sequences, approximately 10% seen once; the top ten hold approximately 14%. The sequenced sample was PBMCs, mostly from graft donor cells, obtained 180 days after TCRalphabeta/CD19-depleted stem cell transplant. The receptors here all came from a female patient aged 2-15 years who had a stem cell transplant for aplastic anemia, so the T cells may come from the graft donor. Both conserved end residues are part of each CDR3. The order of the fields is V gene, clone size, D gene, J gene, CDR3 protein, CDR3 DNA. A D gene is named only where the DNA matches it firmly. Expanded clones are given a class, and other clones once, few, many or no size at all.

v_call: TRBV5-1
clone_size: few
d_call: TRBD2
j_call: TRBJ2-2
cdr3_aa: CASGPSGRTGELFF
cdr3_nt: TGCGCCAGCGGACCTAGCGGGAGAACCGGGGAGCTGTTTTTT

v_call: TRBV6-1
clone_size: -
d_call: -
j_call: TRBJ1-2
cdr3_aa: CASSDRANYGYTF
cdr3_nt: TGTGCCAGCAGTGACCGGGCTAACTATGGCTACACCTTC

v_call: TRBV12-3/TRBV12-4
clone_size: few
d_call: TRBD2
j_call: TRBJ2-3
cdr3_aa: CANGASGSGSDTQYF
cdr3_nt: TGTGCCAACGGGGCTAGCGGGAGTGGGTCAGATACGCAGTATTTT

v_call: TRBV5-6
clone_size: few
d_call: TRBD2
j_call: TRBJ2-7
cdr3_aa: CASSSVPGLAGRSSYEQYF
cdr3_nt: TGTGCCAGCAGCTCGGTTCCGGGACTAGCGGGCCGGAGCTCCTACGAGCAGTACTTC

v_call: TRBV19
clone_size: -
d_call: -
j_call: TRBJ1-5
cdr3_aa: CASTSIGGRLNQPQHF
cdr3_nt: TGTGCCAGTACTTCCATAGGGGGGCGCCTCAATCAGCCCCAGCATTTT

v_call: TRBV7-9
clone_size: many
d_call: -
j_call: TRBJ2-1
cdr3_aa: CASSLSISYNEQFF
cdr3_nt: TGTGCCAGTAGTCTCTCGATCTCCTACAATGAGCAGTTCTTC

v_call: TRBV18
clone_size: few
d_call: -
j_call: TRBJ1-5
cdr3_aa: CASSRARVPSNQPQHF
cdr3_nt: TGTGCCAGCTCACGGGCCCGGGTTCCTAGCAATCAGCCCCAGCATTTT

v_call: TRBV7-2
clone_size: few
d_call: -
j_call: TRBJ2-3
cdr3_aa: CASPLSRETSLGDTQYF
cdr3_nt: TGTGCCAGCCCGCTGTCCCGGGAGACCTCCCTGGGGGATACGCAGTATTTT

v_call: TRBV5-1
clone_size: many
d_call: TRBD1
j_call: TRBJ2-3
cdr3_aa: CASSLGGTGMTDTQYF
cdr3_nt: TGCGCCAGCAGCTTGGGAGGGACAGGGATGACAGATACGCAGTATTTT

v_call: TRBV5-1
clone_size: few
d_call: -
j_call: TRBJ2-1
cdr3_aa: CASRDPYNEQFF
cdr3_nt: TGCGCCAGCCGGGACCCTTACAATGAGCAGTTCTTC

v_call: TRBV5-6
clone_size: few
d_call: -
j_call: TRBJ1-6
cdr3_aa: CASSLDRGADNSPLHF
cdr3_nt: TGTGCCAGCAGCCTGGACCGGGGGGCTGATAATTCACCCCTCCACTTT

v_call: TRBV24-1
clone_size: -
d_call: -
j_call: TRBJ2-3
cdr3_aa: CATGGADTQYF
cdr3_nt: TGTGCCACCGGGGGAGCCGATACGCAGTATTTT

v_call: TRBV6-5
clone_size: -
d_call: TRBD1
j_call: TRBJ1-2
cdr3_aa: CASSYSTTGGGGYTF
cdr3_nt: TGTGCCAGCAGTTACTCCACGACAGGGGGCGGCGGCTACACCTTC

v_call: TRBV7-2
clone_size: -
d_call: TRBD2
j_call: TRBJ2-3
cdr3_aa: CASSHGGTGPPTDTQYF
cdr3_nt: TGTGCCAGCAGCCACGGGGGGACGGGCCCCCCCACAGATACGCAGTATTTT

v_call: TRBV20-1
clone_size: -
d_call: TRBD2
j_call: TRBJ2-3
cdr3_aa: CSARVAGVTDTQYF
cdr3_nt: TGCAGTGCTAGAGTAGCGGGAGTCACAGATACGCAGTATTTT

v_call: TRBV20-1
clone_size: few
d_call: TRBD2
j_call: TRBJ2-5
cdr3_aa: CSARDRGVAGAREETQYF
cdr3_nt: TGCAGTGCTAGAGATAGGGGAGTAGCGGGAGCTCGAGAAGAGACCCAGTACTTC

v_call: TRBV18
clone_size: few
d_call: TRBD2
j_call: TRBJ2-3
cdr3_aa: CASSPLTAGAADTQYF
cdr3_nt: TGTGCCAGCTCACCTTTGACAGCGGGAGCCGCAGATACGCAGTATTTT

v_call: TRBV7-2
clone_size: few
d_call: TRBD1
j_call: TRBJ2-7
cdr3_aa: CASSLYLDRAYEQYF
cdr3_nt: TGTGCCAGCAGCCTATACCTCGACAGGGCTTACGAGCAGTACTTC

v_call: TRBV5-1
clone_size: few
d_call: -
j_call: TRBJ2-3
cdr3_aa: CASSHRSTDTQYF
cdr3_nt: TGCGCCAGCAGCCACAGGTCGACAGATACGCAGTATTTT

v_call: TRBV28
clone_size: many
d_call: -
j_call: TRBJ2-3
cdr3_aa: CASSLRTVTDTQYF
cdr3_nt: TGTGCCAGCAGTTTAAGGACAGTCACAGATACGCAGTATTTT

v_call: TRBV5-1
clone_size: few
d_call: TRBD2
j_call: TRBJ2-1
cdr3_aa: CASSFSSGRTSFEQFF
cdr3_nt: TGCGCCAGCAGCTTCTCTAGCGGGAGGACAAGTTTTGAGCAGTTCTTC